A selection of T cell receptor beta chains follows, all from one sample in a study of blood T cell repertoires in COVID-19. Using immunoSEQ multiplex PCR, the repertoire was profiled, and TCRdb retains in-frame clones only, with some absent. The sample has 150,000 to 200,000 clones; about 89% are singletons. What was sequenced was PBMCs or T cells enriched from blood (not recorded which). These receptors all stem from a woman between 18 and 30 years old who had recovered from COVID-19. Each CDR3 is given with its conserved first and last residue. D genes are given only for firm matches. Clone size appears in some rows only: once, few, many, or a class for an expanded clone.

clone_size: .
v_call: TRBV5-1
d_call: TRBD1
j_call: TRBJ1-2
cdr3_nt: TGCGCCAGCAGTTCGGACAGGGTCAGTCACTACACCTTC
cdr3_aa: CASSSDRVSHYTF

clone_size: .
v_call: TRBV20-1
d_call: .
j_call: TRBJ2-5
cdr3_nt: TGCAGTGCTAGTGTTAGGAGGACCTCAAGAGAGACCCAGTACTTC
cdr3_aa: CSASVRRTSRETQYF

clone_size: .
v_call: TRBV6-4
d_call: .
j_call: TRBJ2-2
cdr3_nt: TGTGCCAGCAGCACTCATCCGACTAGTATCGTCGGGGAGCTGTTTTTT
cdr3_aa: CASSTHPTSIVGELFF

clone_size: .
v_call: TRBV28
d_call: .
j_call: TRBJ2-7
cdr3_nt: TGTGCCAGCAGCCTATTCTCCTACGAGCAGTACTTC
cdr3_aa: CASSLFSYEQYF

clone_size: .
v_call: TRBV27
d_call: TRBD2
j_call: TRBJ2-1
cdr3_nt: TGTGCCAGCAGTCGCGGGAGTTGGAATGAGCAGTTCTTC
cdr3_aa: CASSRGSWNEQFF

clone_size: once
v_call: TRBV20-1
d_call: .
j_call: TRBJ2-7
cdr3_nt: TGCAGTGCTAGTGCCTCGAGGGAGCAGTACTTC
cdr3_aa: CSASASREQYF

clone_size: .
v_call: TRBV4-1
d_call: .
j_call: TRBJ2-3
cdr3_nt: TGCGCCAGCAGCCAAGTTAGCGGTAGCACAGATACGCAGTATTTT
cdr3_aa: CASSQVSGSTDTQYF

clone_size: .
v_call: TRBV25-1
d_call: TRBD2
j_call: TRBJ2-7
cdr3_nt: TGTGCCAGCAGTGAGACGGGAGGGACCTACGAGCAGTACTTC
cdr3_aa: CASSETGGTYEQYF

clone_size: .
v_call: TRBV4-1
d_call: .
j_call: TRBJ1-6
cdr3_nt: TGCGCCAGCAGGGGACTTCTTAGCTCCTATAATTCACCCCTCCACTTT
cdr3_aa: CASRGLLSSYNSPLHF

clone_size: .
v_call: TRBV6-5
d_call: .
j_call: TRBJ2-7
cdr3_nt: TGTGCCAGCAGCGGCGGGACCCTCTACGAGCAGTACTTC
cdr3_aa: CASSGGTLYEQYF

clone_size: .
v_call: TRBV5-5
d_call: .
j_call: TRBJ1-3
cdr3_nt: TGTGCCAGCAGGCTCCCGGGTTCGGGAAACACCATATATTTT
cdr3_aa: CASRLPGSGNTIYF

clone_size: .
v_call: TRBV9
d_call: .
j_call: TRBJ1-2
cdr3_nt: TGTGCCAGCACAGGACAGCTTTCCTATGGCTACACCTTC
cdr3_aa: CASTGQLSYGYTF

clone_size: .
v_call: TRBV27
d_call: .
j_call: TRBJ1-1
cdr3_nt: TGTGCCAGCAGTTTATCGGGCAGGGCGTTGAACACTGAAGCTTTCTTT
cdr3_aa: CASSLSGRALNTEAFF

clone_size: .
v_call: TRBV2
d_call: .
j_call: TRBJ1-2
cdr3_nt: TGTGCCAGCACGTTGAGCCAAGCTAACTATGGCTACACCTTC
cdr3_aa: CASTLSQANYGYTF

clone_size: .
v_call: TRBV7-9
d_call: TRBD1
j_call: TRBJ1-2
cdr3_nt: TGTGCCAGCAGCCAGACCCTACAGGGGGAGACCTTC
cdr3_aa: CASSQTLQGETF

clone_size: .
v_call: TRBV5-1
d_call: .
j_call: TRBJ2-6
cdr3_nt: TGCGCCAGCAGCCCGGACTACTCTGGGGCCAACGTCCTGACTTTC
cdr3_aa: CASSPDYSGANVLTF

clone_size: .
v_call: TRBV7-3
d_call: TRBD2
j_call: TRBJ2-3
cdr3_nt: TGTGCCAGCAGCTTAACGTCTACGGGACTAGCGGGATTAGGATCAGATACGCAGTATTTT
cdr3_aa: CASSLTSTGLAGLGSDTQYF

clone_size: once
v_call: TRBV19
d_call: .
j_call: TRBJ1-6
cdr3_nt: TGTGCCAGTAGTACCCTCGGGGCGGGGAATTCACCCCTCCACTTT
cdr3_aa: CASSTLGAGNSPLHF

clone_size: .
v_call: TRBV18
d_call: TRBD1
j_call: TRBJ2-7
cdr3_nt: TGTGCCAGCTCAACTCTCGACAGGGGGACCTACGAGCAGTACTTC
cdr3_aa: CASSTLDRGTYEQYF

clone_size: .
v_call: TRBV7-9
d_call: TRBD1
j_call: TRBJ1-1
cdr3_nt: TGTGCCAGCAGAGCGGGACAGGGTAGCACTGAAGCTTTCTTT
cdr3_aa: CASRAGQGSTEAFF

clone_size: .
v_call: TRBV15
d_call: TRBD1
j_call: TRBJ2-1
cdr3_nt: TGTGCCACCAGCAGCGACAGGGGACCGAGCAATGAGCAGTTCTTC
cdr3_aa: CATSSDRGPSNEQFF

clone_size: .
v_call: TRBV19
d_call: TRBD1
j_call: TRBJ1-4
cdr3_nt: TGTGCCAGTAGTACAGGACAGGGCCCCACCGGAGGTAATGAAAAACTGTTTTTT
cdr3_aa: CASSTGQGPTGGNEKLFF

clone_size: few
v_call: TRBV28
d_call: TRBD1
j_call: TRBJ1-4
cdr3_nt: TGTGCCAGCAGTTCACAGGGGGCAGGTGAAAAACTGTTTTTT
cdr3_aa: CASSSQGAGEKLFF

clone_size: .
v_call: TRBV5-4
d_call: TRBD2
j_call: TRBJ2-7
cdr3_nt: TGTGCCAGCAGCGGGGGACTAGCGGGAGGGATACCTTCCTACGAGCAGTACTTC
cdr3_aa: CASSGGLAGGIPSYEQYF